This TCR beta chain is drawn from a study of radiotherapy plus CTLA-4 blockade in lung cancer. General study points: Peripheral blood showed expansion of tumor-derived TCR clones after radiotherapy and ipilimumab.

TCRdb's table, derived via immunoSEQ multiplex PCR, lists solely in-frame clones and lacks some. This sample has 35,000 to 45,000 clones; around 70% occur once, and the top ten carry 9.5% to 13%. This clone turned up a few times. Its target is not known. Other DNA sequences from this sample encode an identical CDR3 as well. The germline V gene has CDR1 KGHSH and CDR2 LQKENI. After removal of 3 bases from V and 4 bases from J, the junction contained 4 bases not matched to a gene. The CDR3 spans 15 residues. The TCR comes from a human donor with non-small cell lung cancer who had stable disease on radiotherapy plus ipilimumab. V usage is TRBV18 and J usage is TRBJ1-5, with 9 bases aligning to TRBD1. Sequencing used peripheral blood, obtained from a patient treated with radiotherapy plus ipilimumab. The CDR3 protein is CASSPDRGGNQPQHF. CDR3 bases: TGTGCCAGCTCACCCGACAGGGGGGGAAATCAGCCCCAGCATTTT.